Given below is one T cell receptor (beta chain) in context. Time point given: blood at routine non-recurrence follow-up after resection. Between the trimmed V and J ends, which lost 6 bases and 0 bases, there was a span of 9 bases. Germline assignment: CDR1 SQVTM and CDR2 ANQGSEA. The CDR3 spans 13 residues. This sample is drawn from a study of spatial heterogeneity in lung cancer. At the level of the study: TCR and UMI combinations that were unique each appeared, on average, more than ten times in raw reads.

The study tagged each TCR cDNA molecule with a unique molecular identifier. TCRdb re-analysed the 5' RACE reads in MiXCR, keeping a single row per CDR3 protein. The data show about 10,000 distinct CDR3 sequences, less than 30% seen once. V and J are TRBV29-1 and TRBJ2-1; D unresolved. The material was PBMCs, obtained at follow-up. This receptor was taken from a female donor with early-stage non-small cell lung cancer. The CDR3 spells CSVKKSSYNEQFF. In DNA form, the CDR3 reads TGCAGCGTAAAGAAAAGCTCCTACAATGAGCAGTTCTTC.